The 6 T cell receptor beta chains below were found in one sample sequenced in a study of T cells in Graves' hyperthyroidism and ophthalmopathy. The TCR beta CDR3 regions underwent amplification using RNA transcripts as the source. RT-PCR in the first round (using the HTBI primer set) targeted the TCR CDR3. TCRdb re-called the multiplex PCR reads through MiXCR, storing one row per CDR3 protein. The table shows about 600,000 distinct CDR3 sequences, with 16% occurring only once. Specimen: blood. The receptors were gathered from a woman between 35 and 50 years old with Graves' ophthalmopathy.

This clonotype was seen repeatedly, ten times or more. The chain combines TRBV2 with TRBJ2-2; 10 positions agree with TRBD2. CDR1 and CDR2 (germline): SNHLY, FYNNEI. The J segment lost 6 bases and the V segment lost 3 bases, leaving 4 bases of the junction unmatched. The length of the CDR3 is 15 residues. This CDR3 reads CASSEIAGGPGELFF. CDR3 in DNA: TGTGCCAGCAGTGAGATAGCGGGGGGCCCCGGGGAGCTGTTTTTT. The full variable domain, completed using reference TRBV2 and TRBJ2-2, is EPEVTQTPSHQVTQMGQEVILRCVPISNHLYFYWYRQILGQKVEFLVSFYNNEISEKSEIFDDQFSVERPDGSNFTLKIRSTKLEDSAMYFCASSEIAGGPGELFFGEGSRLTVL.

There are a few counts of this clonotype. This rearrangement joins TRBV10-3 to TRBJ2-1; the D gene is possibly TRBD1 (6 bases). The CDR3 spans 13 residues. Germline CDR1 ENHRY, CDR2 SYGVKD. Trimming stripped 6 bases from V and 3 bases from J, with 9 bases between. The CDR3 region has the DNA TGTGCCATCAGGGACAGACTCTACAATGAGCAGTTCTTC. Protein: CAIRDRLYNEQFF.

This clonotype was counted ten times or more. The rearrangement uses TRBV12-3 or TRBV12-4 and TRBJ1-1, with TRBD1 matching 7 bases. This CDR3 contains 13 residues. J was trimmed by 10 bases and V by 2 bases; bases with no gene match: 7. DNA of the CDR3: TGTGCCAGCAGTTTAAACGTCCAGGGGGGAGCTTTCTTT. Protein product: CASSLNVQGGAFF.

This clonotype was seen more than once but under ten times. The rearrangement links TRBV5-1 to TRBJ2-4, with D perhaps assigned TRBD1 or TRBD2 (6 bases each). The CDR3 runs to 14 residues. In germline, CDR1 is SGHRS, CDR2 YFSETQ. Trimming cost V 4 bases and J 5 bases, with 13 bases left between them. The CDR3 region has the DNA TGCGCCAGCAGCCCGGGGGACATTCAAAACATTCAGTACTTC. Its protein is CASSPGDIQNIQYF. The full variable domain, rest sourced from reference TRBV5-1 and TRBJ2-4, is KAGVTQTPRYLIKTRGQQVTLSCSPISGHRSVSWYQQTPGQGLQFLFEYFSETQRNKGNFPGRFSGRQFSNSRSEMNVSTLELGDSALYLCASSPGDIQNIQYFGAGTRLSVL.

The V gene is TRBV7-2, the J gene TRBJ2-1; 11 bases match TRBD2. V lost 7 bases to trimming and J lost 5 bases; unmatched junction nucleotides: 7. The CDR3 extends over 15 amino acids. From germline, CDR1 is SGHTA and CDR2 FQGNSA. CDR3 sequence reads: CASNLLAGGHNEQFF. CDR3 coding DNA: TGTGCCAGCAACCTTCTAGCGGGAGGCCACAATGAGCAGTTCTTC.

In its sample, this clonotype was seen many times. The chain combines TRBV11-2 with TRBJ2-3; TRBD1 matches at 7 bases. The CDR3 consists of 15 residues. Germline CDR1 reads SGHAT; CDR2 reads FQNNGV. With V trimmed by 6 bases and J by 3 bases, 9 bases remained unmatched. CDR3 in amino acids: CASSIMGQLTDTQYF. The CDR3 coding sequence is TGTGCCAGCAGTATTATGGGACAGTTAACAGATACGCAGTATTTT.